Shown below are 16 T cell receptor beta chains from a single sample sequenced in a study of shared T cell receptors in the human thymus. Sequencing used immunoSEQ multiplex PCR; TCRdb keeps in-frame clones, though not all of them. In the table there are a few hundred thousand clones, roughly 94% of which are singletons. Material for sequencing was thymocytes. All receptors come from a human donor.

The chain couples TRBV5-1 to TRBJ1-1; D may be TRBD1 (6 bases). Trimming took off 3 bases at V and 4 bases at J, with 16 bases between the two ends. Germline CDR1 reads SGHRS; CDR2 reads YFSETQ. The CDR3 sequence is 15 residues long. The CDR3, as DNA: TGCGCCAGCAGCTCTGAACAGGGTGGTAGCACTGAAGCTTTCTTT. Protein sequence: CASSSEQGGSTEAFF.

The CDR3 spells CASSQSGDRGPSTDTQYF. CDR3 in DNA: TGCGCCAGCAGTCAATCGGGGGACAGGGGGCCTAGCACAGATACGCAGTATTTT. V and J are TRBV23-1 and TRBJ2-3; TRBD1 matches 12 bases. TRBV23-1 is recorded as an ORF, its role being uncertain. V gave up 0 bases and J gave up 0 bases; unmatched junction bases: 4. CDR3 length: 18 amino acids.

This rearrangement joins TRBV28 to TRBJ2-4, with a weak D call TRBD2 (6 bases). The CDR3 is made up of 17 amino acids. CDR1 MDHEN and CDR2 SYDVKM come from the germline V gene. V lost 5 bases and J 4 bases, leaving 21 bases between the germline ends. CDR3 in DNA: TGTGCCAGCAGTCGCCACTTGCGGAGGGCCTCAAAAAACATTCAGTACTTC. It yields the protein CASSRHLRRASKNIQYF.

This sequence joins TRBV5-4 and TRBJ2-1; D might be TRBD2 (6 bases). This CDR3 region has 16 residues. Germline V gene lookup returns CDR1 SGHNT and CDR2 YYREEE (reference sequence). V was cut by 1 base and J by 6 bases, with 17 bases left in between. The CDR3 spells CASSLRNPDYPNEQFF. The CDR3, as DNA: TGTGCCAGCAGCTTGAGGAATCCGGACTACCCCAATGAGCAGTTCTTC.

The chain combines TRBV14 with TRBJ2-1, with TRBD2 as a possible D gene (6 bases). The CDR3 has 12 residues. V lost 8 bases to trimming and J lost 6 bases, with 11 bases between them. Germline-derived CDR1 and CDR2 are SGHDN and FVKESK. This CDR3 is CASGGTCNEQFF. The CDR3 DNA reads TGTGCCAGCGGGGGGACTTGCAATGAGCAGTTCTTC.

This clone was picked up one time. Here the CDR3 reads CASSYPTGPYEQYF. The CDR3 DNA reads as TGTGCCAGCAGCTATCCGACAGGTCCCTACGAGCAGTACTTC. The chain has TRBV5-6 and TRBJ2-7; maybe TRBD1 (6 bases). The CDR3 covers 14 residues. CDR1 is SGHDT and CDR2 is YYEEEE in the germline V gene. The V and J ends lost 3 bases and 2 bases respectively, with 12 bases between them. The variable domain in full, with the rest retrieved from reference TRBV5-6 and TRBJ2-7, is DAGVTQSPTHLIKTRGQQVTLRCSPKSGHDTVSWYQQALGQGPQFIFQYYEEEERQRGNFPDRFSGHQFPNYSSELNVNALLLGDSALYLCASSYPTGPYEQYFGPGTRLTVT.

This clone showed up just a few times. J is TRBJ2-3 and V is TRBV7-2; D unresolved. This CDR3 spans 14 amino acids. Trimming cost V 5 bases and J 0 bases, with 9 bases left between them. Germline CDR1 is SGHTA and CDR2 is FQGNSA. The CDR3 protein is CASSPGKSTDTQYF. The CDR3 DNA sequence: TGTGCCAGCAGCCCCGGAAAAAGCACAGATACGCAGTATTTT.

The CDR3 sequence is CASSSSGGITDTQYF. CDR3 nucleotide sequence: TGTGCCAGCAGCTCTAGCGGGGGGATCACAGATACGCAGTATTTT. This chain connects TRBV7-6 to TRBJ2-3; TRBD2 aligns across 11 bases. Germline loops: CDR1 SGHVS, CDR2 FNYEAQ. The CDR3 runs to 15 residues. Germline trimming cut 4 bases from V and 2 bases from J; bases unmatched to any gene: 2.

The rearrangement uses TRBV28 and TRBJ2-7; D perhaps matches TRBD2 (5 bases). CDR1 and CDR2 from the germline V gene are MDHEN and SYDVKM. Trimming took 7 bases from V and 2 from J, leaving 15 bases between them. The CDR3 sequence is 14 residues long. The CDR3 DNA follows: TGTGCCAGCACCCGAGGGAGCCACACCTACGAGCAGTACTTC. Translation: CASTRGSHTYEQYF. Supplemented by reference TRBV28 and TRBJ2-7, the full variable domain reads DVKVTQSSRYLVKRTGEKVFLECVQDMDHENMFWYRQDPGLGLRLIYFSYDVKMKEKGDIPEGYSVSREKKERFSLILESASTNQTSMYLCASTRGSHTYEQYFGPGTRLTVT.

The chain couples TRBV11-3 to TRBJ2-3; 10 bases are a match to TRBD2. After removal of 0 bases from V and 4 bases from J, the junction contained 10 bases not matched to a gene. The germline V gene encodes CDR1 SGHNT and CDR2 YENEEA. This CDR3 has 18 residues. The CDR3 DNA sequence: TGTGCCAGCAGCTTAGATACTGGGGGGACTAGCGATGCAGATACGCAGTATTTT. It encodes CASSLDTGGTSDADTQYF.

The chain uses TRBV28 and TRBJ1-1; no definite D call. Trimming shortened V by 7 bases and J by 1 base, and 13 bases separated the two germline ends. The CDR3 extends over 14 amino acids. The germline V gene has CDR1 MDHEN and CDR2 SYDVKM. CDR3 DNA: TGTGCCAGCATCAACGACGGGCGGAACACTGAAGCTTTCTTT. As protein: CASINDGRNTEAFF.

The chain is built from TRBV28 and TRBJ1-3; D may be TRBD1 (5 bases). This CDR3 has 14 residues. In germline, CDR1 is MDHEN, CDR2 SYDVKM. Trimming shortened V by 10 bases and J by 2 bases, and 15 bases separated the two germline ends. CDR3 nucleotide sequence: TGTGCCATCTTCTCAGGGAATGCTGGAAACACCATATATTTT. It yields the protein CAIFSGNAGNTIYF.

CDR3 sequence reads: CASSDSRLAGVDEQFF. The CDR3 coding sequence is TGTGCCAGCAGTGACTCGAGACTAGCGGGAGTAGATGAGCAGTTCTTC. The rearrangement links TRBV6-4 to TRBJ2-1, with 12 bases aligning to TRBD2. This CDR3 region has 16 residues. With V trimmed by 0 bases and J by 8 bases, 5 bases remained unmatched. From germline, CDR1 is MRHNA and CDR2 SNTAGT.

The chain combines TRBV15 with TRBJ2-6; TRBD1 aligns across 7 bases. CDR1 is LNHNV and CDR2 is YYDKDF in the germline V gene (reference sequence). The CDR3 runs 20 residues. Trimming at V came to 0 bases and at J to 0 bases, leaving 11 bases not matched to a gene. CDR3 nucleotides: TGTGCCACCAGCAGAGATTCGAAGGGACAGAACTGCTCTGGGGCCAACGTCCTGACTTTC. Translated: CATSRDSKGQNCSGANVLTF.

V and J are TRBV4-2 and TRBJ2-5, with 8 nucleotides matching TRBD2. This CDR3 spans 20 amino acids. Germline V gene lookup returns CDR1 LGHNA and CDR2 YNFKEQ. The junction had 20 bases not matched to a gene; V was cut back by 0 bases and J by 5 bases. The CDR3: CASSQDRFGSGTRRGETQYF. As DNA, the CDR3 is TGTGCCAGCAGCCAAGATAGGTTCGGTAGCGGGACGCGGCGTGGGGAGACCCAGTACTTC.

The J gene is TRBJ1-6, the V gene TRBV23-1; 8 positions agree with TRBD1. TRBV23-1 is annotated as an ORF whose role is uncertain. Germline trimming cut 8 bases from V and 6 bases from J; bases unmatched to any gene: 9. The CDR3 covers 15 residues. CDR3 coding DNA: TGCGCCAGCGGAAAAGGACAGGGAGTTAATTCACCCCTCCACTTT. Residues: CASGKGQGVNSPLHF.